A selection of T cell receptor beta chains follows, all from one sample in a study of shared clonotypes between healthy human individuals. Using immunoSEQ multiplex PCR, the repertoire was profiled, and TCRdb retains in-frame clones only, with some absent. The profile shows roughly 2,500,000 clones, 93% of them singletons. What was sequenced was naive CD4+ T cells from PBMCs. The origin of the receptors is a man between 18 and 35 years old in good health. Some clones in this sample may be carry-over from other donors' samples. CDR3s include the opening cysteine and the closing phenylalanine or tryptophan. A D gene is named only where the DNA matches it firmly. Size is stated for part of the rows, as once, few or many counts, or as a class when the clone is expanded.

V	J	D	size	CDR3	DNA
TRBV18	TRBJ2-5	NA	NA	CASSLALQETQYF	TGTGCCAGCTCACTAGCTCTACAAGAGACCCAGTACTTC
TRBV10-1	TRBJ2-1	TRBD2	NA	CANRAGEKFF	TGCGCCAACCGGGCGGGAGAAAAGTTCTTC
TRBV27	TRBJ2-5	TRBD2	NA	CASSPRGAGSGTQYF	TGTGCCAGCAGTCCGCGGGGGGCAGGGAGTGGGACCCAGTACTTC
TRBV6-1	TRBJ1-2	NA	NA	CASRVQVTLTF	TGTGCCAGCAGGGTACAGGTTACCCTCACGTTC
TRBV9	TRBJ2-7	NA	NA	CASSVIGSSYEQYF	TGTGCCAGCAGCGTAATAGGGTCCTCCTACGAGCAGTACTTC
TRBV2	TRBJ2-2	NA	few	CASSGSGRFTGELFF	TGTGCCAGCAGTGGATCCGGGAGATTCACCGGGGAGCTGTTTTTT
TRBV5-1	TRBJ1-1	NA	NA	CASSLLGQNTEAFF	TGCGCCAGCAGCTTGTTAGGGCAAAACACTGAAGCTTTCTTT
TRBV7-6	TRBJ2-1	TRBD2	NA	CASSLEGSGKGYNEQFF	TGTGCCAGCAGCTTAGAAGGAAGCGGGAAGGGTTACAATGAGCAGTTCTTC
TRBV2	TRBJ1-4	NA	NA	CASKATGAHEKLFF	TGTGCCAGCAAGGCGACGGGGGCGCATGAAAAACTGTTTTTT
TRBV10-1	TRBJ2-7	TRBD1	NA	CASSPRQGGNEQYF	TGCGCCAGCAGCCCCCGACAGGGTGGGAACGAGCAGTACTTC
TRBV7-9	TRBJ2-7	TRBD2	NA	CASQRGQDEQYF	TGTGCCAGCCAGCGGGGGCAGGACGAGCAGTACTTC
TRBV10-3	TRBJ1-4	NA	NA	CAATSGKKLFF	TGTGCCGCCACCTCAGGGAAAAAACTGTTTTTT
TRBV5-1	TRBJ2-5	NA	NA	CASSVVGNQETQYF	TGCGCCAGCAGCGTCGTGGGGAATCAAGAGACCCAGTACTTC
TRBV30	TRBJ1-1	TRBD1	NA	CAWSPDRGQGAFF	TGTGCCTGGAGCCCGGACAGGGGGCAAGGCGCTTTCTTT